The 28 T cell receptor beta chains in this list originate from one sample, sequenced in a study of control samples from healthy donors and cancer patients. Repertoires were generated with immunoSEQ multiplex PCR, while TCRdb's copy carries only in-frame clones and drops some. The repertoire holds around 100,000 clones, with 92% as singletons. The specimen was blood. The origin of the receptors is a human donor in good health. The donor label of this sample is uncertain.

The chain links TRBV7-9 to TRBJ1-1; maybe TRBD1 (5 bases). V lost 3 bases, J lost 1 base, and 9 bases lay in between. Per the germline V gene, CDR1 is SEHNR and CDR2 is FQNEAQ (reference sequence). This CDR3 region has 14 residues. The CDR3 loop reads CASSFTGGNTEAFF. DNA for the CDR3: TGTGCCAGCAGCTTTACAGGTGGGAACACTGAAGCTTTCTTT.

The chain has TRBV6-2 or TRBV6-3 and TRBJ2-3; D call uncertain. Germline CDR1 is MNHEY and CDR2 is SVGEGT. V was trimmed by 6 bases and J by 1 base, leaving 11 bases between them. CDR3 length equals 14 residues. CDR3 nucleotide sequence: TGTGCCAGCAGCCTCGCCGACGGCACAGATACGCAGTATTTT. It yields the protein CASSLADGTDTQYF.

This chain joins TRBV7-9 and TRBJ1-1; TRBD1 might be the D (5 bases). This CDR3 comprises 15 residues. Deletions cut 10 bases from V and 0 bases from J, with 18 bases between. Germline loops: CDR1 SEHNR, CDR2 FQNEAQ (reference sequence). CDR3 loop: CATTGKGRMNTEAFF. The CDR3 DNA is TGTGCCACCACCGGGAAGGGGAGGATGAACACTGAAGCTTTCTTT.

This clone appeared a single time. V and J are TRBV19 and TRBJ1-5; 8 positions agree with TRBD1. The V segment lost 1 base and the J segment 7 bases; nucleotides outside the gene matches: 6. Germline CDR1 is LNHDA and CDR2 is SQIVND (reference sequence). CDR3 size: 15 residues. CDR3 nucleotides: TGTGCCAGTAGTATAGGGACAGGGTTAGGACAGCCCCAGCATTTT. Amino acids: CASSIGTGLGQPQHF. Together with reference TRBV19 and TRBJ1-5, the CDR3 gives the full variable domain: DGGITQSPKYLFRKEGQNVTLSCEQNLNHDAMYWYRQDPGQGLRLIYYSQIVNDFQKGDIAEGYSVSREKKESFPLTVTSAQKNPTAFYLCASSIGTGLGQPQHFGDGTRLSIL.

This rearrangement joins TRBV19 to TRBJ2-7; 10 nucleotides align to TRBD1. V lost 5 bases and J lost 2; bases outside the gene matches: 3. The CDR3 runs 14 residues. Germline V gives CDR1 LNHDA, CDR2 SQIVND (reference sequence). CDR3 coding DNA: TGTGCCAGTAGTGCTGGGACAGGGGCCTACGAGCAGTACTTC. It encodes CASSAGTGAYEQYF.

The V gene is TRBV27, the J gene TRBJ1-4; D is ambiguous. Looked up from germline, CDR1 is MNHEY and CDR2 is SMNVEV (reference sequence). The CDR3 consists of 14 residues. The V gene lost 6 bases and the J gene lost 8 bases, with 16 bases spanning the gap. The CDR3 region has the DNA TGTGCCAGCAGCCTTTACACCGCTCAAGAAAAACTGTTTTTT. Protein product: CASSLYTAQEKLFF.

V usage is TRBV19 and J usage is TRBJ1-1; TRBD1 matches 8 bases. Germline-derived CDR1 and CDR2 are LNHDA and SQIVND (reference sequence). This CDR3 has 15 amino acids. V trimming: 5 bases; J trimming: 1 base; junction bases outside the gene matches: 6. Here the CDR3 DNA reads TGTGCCAGTAGTGAAGCCGGGACAGGGAACACTGAAGCTTTCTTT. The encoded protein is CASSEAGTGNTEAFF. Combining the CDR3 with reference TRBV19 and TRBJ1-1 gives the whole variable domain DGGITQSPKYLFRKEGQNVTLSCEQNLNHDAMYWYRQDPGQGLRLIYYSQIVNDFQKGDIAEGYSVSREKKESFPLTVTSAQKNPTAFYLCASSEAGTGNTEAFFGQGTRLTVV.

The V gene is TRBV7-3, the J gene TRBJ2-2, with 7 bases matching TRBD2. CDR1 and CDR2 from the germline V gene are SGHTA and FQGTGA. The CDR3 runs to 17 residues. J lost 0 bases, V lost 2 bases, and 6 bases had no gene match. The CDR3, as DNA: TGTGCCAGCAGCTTAGGGGGGGGACCGGCGAACACCGGGGAGCTGTTTTTT. Amino acid sequence: CASSLGGGPANTGELFF.

In its sample, this clone is medium-sized (0.01 to 0.1%). In the same sample, other DNA sequences code for this CDR3. The chain recombines TRBV28 with TRBJ1-3; 7 bases fit TRBD1. CDR1 and CDR2 from the germline V gene are MDHEN and SYDVKM. CDR3 length: 15 residues. Unmatched junction bases numbered 7, after V lost 6 bases and J lost 2 bases. CDR3 DNA sequence: TGTGCCAGCAGGTCAGACAGGGTACCTGGAAACACCATATATTTT. Amino acids: CASRSDRVPGNTIYF.

The CDR3 sequence is CASSPGHSTTGELFF. CDR3 bases: TGTGCCAGCAGCCCGGGACACTCAACCACCGGGGAGCTGTTTTTT. The chain couples TRBV6-5 to TRBJ2-2, with D possibly matching TRBD1 (6 bases). The germline CDR1 and CDR2 sequences are MNHEY and SVGAGI. The CDR3 covers 15 residues. Trimming stripped 6 bases from V and 4 bases from J, with 15 bases between.

This clone was seen a handful of times. V and J are TRBV3-1 (or the pseudogene TRBV3-2) and TRBJ2-3; D perhaps matches TRBD2 (6 bases). The CDR3 is 13 amino acids. From germline, CDR1 is LGHDT and CDR2 YNNKEL (reference sequence). V was cut by 4 bases and J by 5 bases, with 10 bases left in between. The CDR3 here is CASSPWRGDTQYF. The CDR3 DNA reads as TGTGCCAGCAGCCCATGGAGGGGAGATACGCAGTATTTT.

J is TRBJ1-3 and V is TRBV7-8; D not certain. Between the trimmed V and J ends, which lost 2 bases and 1 base, there was a span of 12 bases. The CDR3 sequence is 16 residues long. Germline loops: CDR1 SGHVS, CDR2 FQNEAQ. As DNA, the CDR3 is TGTGCCAGCAGCTTAACGTCGGGAGGGTCTGGAAACACCATATATTTT. Amino acid sequence: CASSLTSGGSGNTIYF. The whole variable domain, filled in from reference TRBV7-8 and TRBJ1-3, reads GAGVSQSPRYKVAKRGQDVALRCDPISGHVSLFWYQQALGQGPEFLTYFQNEAQLDKSGLPSDRFFAERPEGSVSTLKIQRTQQEDSAVYLCASSLTSGGSGNTIYFGEGSWLTVV.

J is TRBJ1-3 and V is TRBV9, with D perhaps matching TRBD1 (6 bases). CDR1 and CDR2 from the germline V gene are SGDLS and YYNGEE. V gave up 4 bases and J gave up 8 bases, with 19 bases separating them. CDR3 size: 15 residues. This CDR3 reads CASSPDIWGLDTIYF. The CDR3 DNA reads as TGTGCCAGCAGCCCCGATATTTGGGGGCTTGACACCATATATTTT.

This chain links TRBV11-2 with TRBJ1-1; 10 nucleotides align to TRBD1. Germline V gene lookup returns CDR1 SGHAT and CDR2 FQNNGV. The CDR3 is made up of 15 amino acids. J was trimmed by 5 bases and V by 6 bases; bases with no gene match: 9. The CDR3 protein is CASRYADRGGTEAFF. CDR3 in DNA: TGTGCCAGCAGGTACGCGGACAGGGGGGGGACTGAAGCTTTCTTT.

The chain has TRBV20-1 and TRBJ1-4; D not certain. In germline, CDR1 is DFQATT, CDR2 SNEGSKA (reference sequence). The CDR3 is 15 amino acids. V was pared by 3 bases and J by 7 bases, with 18 bases between. The CDR3 region has the DNA TGCAGTGCTAGTGGGTTGAGGGAGACCCGTGAAAAACTGTTTTTT. Encoded protein: CSASGLRETREKLFF.

The chain links TRBV9 to TRBJ2-6; 7 bases line up with TRBD1. The CDR3 has 18 residues. CDR1 is SGDLS and CDR2 is YYNGEE in the germline V gene. The V gene end was trimmed by 0 bases and the J gene end by 1 base; junction bases not matched to a gene: 7. The CDR3: CASSVGGGRESGANVLTF. In nucleotides, the CDR3 is TGTGCCAGCAGCGTAGGAGGGGGCAGGGAATCTGGGGCCAACGTCCTGACTTTC. Using reference TRBV9 and TRBJ2-6 for the parts outside the CDR3, the full variable domain is DSGVTQTPKHLITATGQRVTLRCSPRSGDLSVYWYQQSLDQGLQFLIQYYNGEERAKGNILERFSAQQFPDLHSELNLSSLELGDSALYFCASSVGGGRESGANVLTFGAGSRLTVL.

The V call is TRBV10-3, the J call TRBJ1-1; D may be TRBD1 (5 bases). V lost 1 base to trimming and J lost 0 bases, with 12 bases between them. The CDR3 loop spans 16 amino acids. The germline V gene has CDR1 ENHRY and CDR2 SYGVKD. CDR3: CAISEFSGTVNTEAFF. CDR3 nucleotide sequence: TGTGCCATCAGTGAGTTTTCCGGGACGGTGAACACTGAAGCTTTCTTT.

This chain uses TRBV7-9 with TRBJ1-4, with 9 nucleotides matching TRBD1. This CDR3 is built from 15 residues. J gave up 7 bases and V 5 bases, and 8 bases lay outside the gene matches. The germline V gene encodes CDR1 SEHNR and CDR2 FQNEAQ (reference sequence). CDR3 amino acids: CASSEGQGHGEKLFF. The CDR3 DNA is TGTGCCAGCAGCGAGGGACAGGGACACGGTGAAAAACTGTTTTTT.

Concerning this clone: The DNA is left out, because the CDR3 cannot be placed on it with certainty; the CDR3 is given as TCRdb lists it. The gene calls are TRBV6-6 and TRBJ1-6. In germline, CDR1 is MNHNY, CDR2 SVGAGI (reference sequence). The CDR3 comprises 16 residues, both ends counted. The CDR3 reads CASSSSRVPYNSPLHF.

The chain links TRBV10-3 to TRBJ1-3; D is perhaps TRBD1 (6 bases). From germline, CDR1 is ENHRY and CDR2 SYGVKD. Between the trimmed V and J ends, which lost 2 bases and 4 bases, there was a span of 9 bases. This CDR3 contains 14 residues. CDR3 amino acids: CAISEQGQGNTIYF. As DNA, the CDR3 is TGTGCCATCAGTGAGCAGGGGCAAGGAAACACCATATATTTT.

The rearrangement joins TRBV11-2 to TRBJ1-2; TRBD1 agrees at 12 bases. Germline values: CDR1 SGHAT, CDR2 FQNNGV. Trimming removed 7 bases from V and 4 bases from J; junction bases left unmatched: 7. CDR3 length: 15 amino acids. CDR3 sequence reads: CASTGTGGLGYGYTF. CDR3 bases: TGTGCCAGCACCGGGACAGGGGGCCTAGGCTATGGCTACACCTTC.

The CDR3 DNA is TGTGCCAGCAGCCGTGAGGGTTCCGGAAACACCATATATTTT. Translation gives CASSREGSGNTIYF. This chain connects TRBV5-4 to TRBJ1-3; D unresolved. The V gene lost 4 bases and the J gene lost 4 bases, with 12 bases spanning the gap. Germline V lookup: CDR1 SGHNT, CDR2 YYREEE (reference sequence). This CDR3 region has 14 residues.

The rearrangement links TRBV30 to TRBJ1-5; the D gene is possibly TRBD1 (6 bases). This CDR3 has 14 amino acids. CDR1 and CDR2 (germline): GTSNPN, SVGIG (reference sequence). Trimming cost V 0 bases and J 6 bases, with 12 bases left between them. The CDR3 nucleotides read TGTGCCTGGAGTGTAAGGGGGGCTGGTCAGCCCCAGCATTTT. This encodes CAWSVRGAGQPQHF.

This rearrangement joins TRBV2 to TRBJ2-7; D possibly uses TRBD1 or TRBD2 (5 bases each). From germline, CDR1 is SNHLY and CDR2 FYNNEI. Trimming took off 7 bases at V and 2 bases at J, with 15 bases between the two ends. The CDR3 consists of 14 residues. CDR3 sequence: CASNEGYSAYEQYV. Here the CDR3 DNA reads TGTGCCAGCAACGAGGGGTATTCAGCCTACGAGCAGTACGTC.

The rearrangement joins TRBV19 to TRBJ1-2; D gene ambiguous. The CDR3 is 12 residues long. Per the germline V gene, CDR1 is LNHDA and CDR2 is SQIVND (reference sequence). The V end lost 5 bases, the J end lost 0 bases, and 4 bases lay between the germline ends. The CDR3 sequence: CASSPANYGYTF. The CDR3 DNA sequence: TGTGCCAGTAGTCCAGCTAACTATGGCTACACCTTC. Supplemented by reference TRBV19 and TRBJ1-2, the full variable domain reads DGGITQSPKYLFRKEGQNVTLSCEQNLNHDAMYWYRQDPGQGLRLIYYSQIVNDFQKGDIAEGYSVSREKKESFPLTVTSAQKNPTAFYLCASSPANYGYTFGSGTRLTVV.

This chain links TRBV12-3 or TRBV12-4 with TRBJ2-3; D not resolved. Trimming left V 1 base short and J 0 bases short, with 2 bases between. There are 13 residues in the CDR3. The CDR3 bases are TGTGCCAGCAGTTTAGTTAGCACAGATACGCAGTATTTT. Its protein is CASSLVSTDTQYF.

The chain uses TRBV5-1 and TRBJ1-3; D call uncertain. This CDR3 contains 14 residues. Germline lookup yields CDR1 SGHRS and CDR2 YFSETQ. Trimming shortened V by 1 base and J by 0 bases, and 5 bases separated the two germline ends. The CDR3 DNA is TGCGCCAGCAGCTTGTCCCACTCTGGAAACACCATATATTTT. Protein product: CASSLSHSGNTIYF.

This chain uses TRBV30 with TRBJ1-4; unclear D gene. CDR1 and CDR2 (germline): GTSNPN, SVGIG (reference sequence). Trimming shortened V by 5 bases and J by 5 bases, and 12 bases separated the two germline ends. The CDR3 length is 13 residues. Here the CDR3 DNA reads TGTGCCTGGCAATGGACGGGAAATGAAAAACTGTTTTTT. It is translated as CAWQWTGNEKLFF.